This T cell receptor (beta chain) appears in the sequencing data of a study of cytomegalovirus exposure and HLA in healthy donors. The length of the CDR3 is 12 residues. The germline V gene encodes CDR1 LNHDA and CDR2 SQIVND (reference sequence). Trimming removed 6 bases at V and 5 bases at J, with 11 bases between. Primers for the PCR totalled 60 Vbeta and 13 Jbeta. The assay was immunoSEQ multiplex PCR, and TCRdb's table has in-frame clones only and misses some. The sample shows 170,000 or so clones, about 78% of them seen only once. What was sequenced was PBMCs. This clonotype originated in a man aged 35 to 55 in good health and CMV-seronegative. This chain joins TRBV19 and TRBJ2-7; D not resolved. CDR3 sequence: CASSETIDEQYF. The DNA of the CDR3 is TGTGCCAGTAGCGAGACAATCGACGAGCAGTACTTC. The full variable domain, its missing parts supplied by reference TRBV19 and TRBJ2-7, is DGGITQSPKYLFRKEGQNVTLSCEQNLNHDAMYWYRQDPGQGLRLIYYSQIVNDFQKGDIAEGYSVSREKKESFPLTVTSAQKNPTAFYLCASSETIDEQYFGPGTRLTVT.